Presented here are 5 T cell receptor beta chains from one specimen sequenced in a study of cytomegalovirus exposure and HLA in healthy donors. 60 Vbeta and 13 Jbeta primers were used in PCR. The assay was immunoSEQ multiplex PCR, and TCRdb's table has in-frame clones only and misses some. The sample lists about 140,000 clones, approximately 83% seen once, with around 3.1% in the top ten. Source material: PBMCs. All receptors derive from a man between 40 and 49 years old in good health and CMV-seronegative.

CDR3 region: CAWESSGNQPQHF. The CDR3 DNA is TGTGCCTGGGAATCCTCGGGCAATCAGCCCCAGCATTTT. V usage is TRBV30 and J usage is TRBJ1-5; D ambiguous. The V end lost 5 bases, the J end lost 2 bases, and 10 bases lay between the germline ends. The CDR3 is 13 amino acids. Germline V CDR1 and CDR2: GTSNPN, SVGIG (reference sequence).

About this clone: The sample contains more than one DNA sequence encoding this CDR3. The V and J genes are TRBV19 and TRBJ1-5; D is unresolved. Germline lookup yields CDR1 LNHDA and CDR2 SQIVND (reference sequence). CDR3 length: 14 amino acids. V dropped 6 bases and J dropped 1 base, with 10 bases sitting between them. The CDR3 loop reads CASRVTGSNQPQHF. The CDR3 coding sequence is TGTGCCAGTAGGGTAACCGGGAGCAATCAGCCCCAGCATTTT.

The gene calls are TRBV10-3 and TRBJ1-1, with D possibly being TRBD1 (5 bases). CDR3 length: 14 amino acids. Looked up from germline, CDR1 is ENHRY and CDR2 is SYGVKD. V lost 0 bases, J lost 5 bases, and 10 bases lay in between. The CDR3 reads CAISESGPRTEAFF. The CDR3 coding sequence is TGTGCCATCAGTGAGTCGGGGCCGAGGACTGAAGCTTTCTTT.

This chain links TRBV7-3 with TRBJ2-3, with D uncertain. The length of the CDR3 is 13 residues. The germline V and J ends were trimmed by 1 base and 6 bases, with 8 bases remaining between them. Germline V gives CDR1 SGHTA, CDR2 FQGTGA. CDR3 nucleotides: TGTGCCAGCAGCTTAAGGCCCGGGGATACGCAGTATTTT. It is translated as CASSLRPGDTQYF.

The J gene is TRBJ2-5, the V gene TRBV5-6, with 11 positions matching TRBD2. The CDR3 runs to 17 residues. V gave up 0 bases and J gave up 6 bases; unmatched junction bases: 10. From germline, CDR1 is SGHDT and CDR2 YYEEEE. CDR3 coding DNA: TGTGCCAGCAGCTTGGGGTTTAGCGGGAGGGCCAGGAAGACCCAGTACTTC. This translates into CASSLGFSGRARKTQYF.